The present T cell receptor (beta chain) was sequenced within a study of cytomegalovirus exposure and HLA in healthy donors. Study-wide results and caveats: Certain sequence variants were highly shared and formed a cluster, and this cluster was likely a sequencing artifact.

The PCR made use of 60 Vbeta and 13 Jbeta primers. Here immunoSEQ multiplex PCR was the method, and the copy in TCRdb shows in-frame clones only, minus some. The sample carries about 180,000 clones, 60% to 85% recorded once. This clone turned up a few times. What it binds is not known. Sequenced: PBMCs. This TCR derives from a middle-aged man in good health and CMV-seronegative.

CDR3 coding DNA: TGCGCCAGCAGCTCAGGCGCGAGCTCCTACAATGAGCAGTTCTTC. Translating gives CASSSGASSYNEQFF. The chain couples TRBV5-1 to TRBJ2-1; D gene ambiguous. Germline CDR1 reads SGHRS; CDR2 reads YFSETQ. Between the trimmed V and J ends, which lost 3 bases and 0 bases, there was a span of 10 bases. This CDR3 has 15 residues.